One sample yielded the 20 T cell receptor beta chains listed below, sequenced in a study of regulatory T cells in long-lasting Graves disease. Construction of TCR beta libraries relied on iRepertoire HTBI primers and on Arm-PCR targeting CDR3 regions. MiXCR, run by TCRdb on the multiplex PCR reads, gives a single entry per CDR3 protein. The sample has 500,000 or so distinct CDR3 sequences, 15% to 20% seen once. Time point in this sample: newly diagnosed GD, antithyroid drugs for less than 3 months. The TCR library was made from RNA that had been extracted from PBMCs in TRIzol. This sample was shared with a second study, whose subject was T cells in Graves' hyperthyroidism and ophthalmopathy.

The material sequenced was peripheral blood mononuclear cells (PBMCs), taken at new diagnosis, from a patient treated with antithyroid drugs. These receptors all come from a man aged 40-55 years with Graves disease.

V is TRBV5-1 and J is TRBJ1-2; 7 bases line up with TRBD1. Germline trimming cut 4 bases from V and 8 bases from J; bases unmatched to any gene: 5. The CDR3 is 12 residues long. The V gene's germline CDR1 is SGHRS and CDR2 YFSETQ. CDR3 residues: CASSRGQLGYTF. CDR3 in DNA: TGCGCCAGCAGCAGGGGACAGCTAGGCTACACCTTC.

This clonotype was seen repeatedly, ten times or more. This chain uses TRBV7-3 with TRBJ1-5, with D tentatively TRBD1 (5 bases). The germline gives CDR1 SGHTA, CDR2 FQGTGA. Deletions cut 8 bases from V and 2 bases from J, with 13 bases between. The CDR3 runs 14 residues. CDR3 DNA sequence: TGTGCCAGCTCCCAGGGACCGGGCAATCAGCCCCAGCATTTT. Its protein product is CASSQGPGNQPQHF. The full variable domain, its missing parts supplied by reference TRBV7-3 and TRBJ1-5, is GAGVSQTPSNKVTEKGKYVELRCDPISGHTALYWYRQSLGQGPEFLIYFQGTGAADDSGLPNDRFFAVRPEGSVSTLKIQRTERGDSAVYLCASSQGPGNQPQHFGDGTRLSIL.

The CDR3 DNA reads TGTGCCAGCAGCCGCTCAACCGGGCGATACGAGCAGTACTTC. Encoded protein: CASSRSTGRYEQYF. J is TRBJ2-7 and V is TRBV6-1; no definite D call. CDR3 length equals 14 residues. Germline assignment: CDR1 MNHNS and CDR2 SASEGT. Trimming left V 6 bases short and J 4 bases short, with 16 bases between.

The chain uses TRBV4-1 and TRBJ1-4; unclear D gene. The length of the CDR3 is 15 residues. The germline gives CDR1 MGHRA, CDR2 YSYEKL. V was pared by 3 bases and J by 4 bases, with 12 bases between. The CDR3 sequence: CASSHSSAFNEKLFF. Written as DNA, the CDR3 is TGCGCCAGCAGCCACTCGTCTGCGTTTAATGAAAAACTGTTTTTT.

This clonotype was recorded many times. The rearrangement uses TRBV3-1 and TRBJ2-7; no reliable D call. Per germline, CDR1 LGHDT and CDR2 YNNKEL (reference sequence). V gave up 3 bases and J gave up 5 bases, with 8 bases separating them. The CDR3 is 12 amino acids. CDR3 protein: CASSHRPDEQYF. The DNA of the CDR3 is TGTGCCAGCAGCCACCGACCAGACGAGCAGTACTTC.

This clonotype was observed a handful of times. The genes are TRBV19 and TRBJ2-2, with a tentative D call TRBD1 (7 bases). The CDR3 contains 18 residues. Germline V CDR1 and CDR2: LNHDA, SQIVND (reference sequence). Trimming removed 2 bases from V and 4 bases from J, with 20 bases in between. The CDR3 loop is CASSIHPRQGGRTGELFF. CDR3 nucleotides: TGTGCCAGTAGTATACACCCGAGACAGGGAGGTCGCACCGGGGAGCTGTTTTTT.

This clonotype occurred a few times. A much larger clone lies one base from this, so it may be a read error. The V and J genes are TRBV3-1 and TRBJ2-5, with 13 bases aligning to TRBD2. V trimming: 3 bases; J trimming: 5 bases; junction bases outside the gene matches: 3. Germline V gives CDR1 LGHDT, CDR2 YNNKEL (reference sequence). The CDR3 is 15 residues long. DNA for the CDR3: TGTGCCAGCAGCCACGGGACTAGCGGGAAGGAGACCCAGTACTTC. Translation: CASSHGTSGKETQYF.

V gene TRBV19 combines with J gene TRBJ2-1, with 8 bases matching TRBD1. The germline CDR1 and CDR2 sequences are LNHDA and SQIVND (reference sequence). The CDR3 has 13 residues. V lost 4 bases, J lost 6 bases, and 2 bases stayed unmatched. This chain's CDR3 is CASSKDRANEQFF. DNA for the CDR3: TGTGCCAGTAGTAAGGACAGGGCCAATGAGCAGTTCTTC.

This clonotype was counted only a few times. The V call is TRBV29-1, the J call TRBJ2-7; tentatively, D is TRBD1 (5 bases). Germline CDR1 reads SQVTM; CDR2 reads ANQGSEA. The CDR3 runs to 13 residues. Deletions cut 6 bases from V and 6 bases from J, with 18 bases between. CDR3 coding DNA: TGCAGCGTAAGACAGCTAATGCCCGCCGAGCAGTACTTC. Translated: CSVRQLMPAEQYF.

The rearrangement links TRBV4-1 to TRBJ2-1; weak D call: TRBD1 (5 bases). Deletions cut 5 bases from V and 4 bases from J, with 12 bases between. Germline V gives CDR1 MGHRA, CDR2 YSYEKL. The CDR3 runs 14 residues. Here the CDR3 reads CASSSPRVYNEQFF. The CDR3 bases are TGCGCCAGCAGCTCGCCCAGGGTGTACAATGAGCAGTTCTTC.

This clonotype was detected ten times or more. The genes are TRBV5-6 and TRBJ2-1, with D unresolved. The CDR3 covers 13 residues. Trimming took 0 bases from V and 10 from J, leaving 11 bases between them. Looked up from germline, CDR1 is SGHDT and CDR2 is YYEEEE. As DNA, the CDR3 is TGTGCCAGCAGCTTGGAAAAACGTGGAGAGCAGTTCTTC. This encodes CASSLEKRGEQFF.

This chain connects TRBV19 to TRBJ2-7; 10 positions agree with TRBD1. V was pared by 5 bases and J by 3 bases, with 7 bases of the junction left unmatched. The CDR3 is 15 amino acids. Germline V gene data show CDR1 as LNHDA and CDR2 as SQIVND (reference sequence). The CDR3 sequence is CASSSGTGVVYEQYF. As DNA, the CDR3 is TGTGCCAGTAGTTCCGGGACAGGGGTCGTCTACGAGCAGTACTTC.

This clonotype was picked up a small number of times. The chain combines TRBV25-1 with TRBJ2-3; D is uncertain. Trimming stripped 5 bases from V and 4 bases from J, with 10 bases between. CDR3 length: 13 amino acids. Germline V CDR1 and CDR2: MGHDK, SYGVNS. CDR3 amino acids: CASSYGRADTQYF. The CDR3 DNA reads TGTGCCAGCAGTTATGGTCGGGCAGATACGCAGTATTTT.

This clonotype was counted only a few times. This chain links TRBV5-4 with TRBJ2-1; D might be TRBD1 or TRBD2, each matching 5 bases. The germline CDR1 and CDR2 sequences are SGHNT and YYREEE (reference sequence). V was clipped by 3 bases and J by 8 bases, with 18 bases between them. The CDR3 has 15 amino acids. The CDR3 region has the DNA TGTGCCAGCAGCTCCTCCGGGACCCTTGGGGATGAGCAGTTCTTC. It is translated as CASSSSGTLGDEQFF.

This clonotype occurred many times. The chain couples TRBV7-9 to TRBJ2-7; D is ambiguous. Germline CDR1 and CDR2: SEHNR and FQNEAQ (reference sequence). The germline V and J ends were trimmed by 9 bases and 0 bases, with 15 bases remaining between them. The length of the CDR3 is 14 residues. The CDR3 reads CASSMGGSSYEQYF. As DNA, the CDR3 is TGTGCCAGTAGTATGGGTGGCAGCTCCTACGAGCAGTACTTC.

J is TRBJ2-3 and V is TRBV6-1, with D possibly TRBD1 on 6 matching bases. Trimming cost V 7 bases and J 6 bases, with 11 bases left between them. Germline V gene sequence: CDR1 MNHNS, CDR2 SASEGT. This CDR3 has 12 amino acids. The CDR3 DNA follows: TGTGCCAGCAAACAGGGAACCGATACGCAGTATTTT. Its protein is CASKQGTDTQYF.

This clonotype was counted only a few times. The chain uses TRBV9 and TRBJ2-1, with no clear D. The CDR3 covers 15 residues. Trimming pared 0 bases from V and 4 bases from J, leaving 11 bases between. CDR1 SGDLS and CDR2 YYNGEE come from the germline V gene. CDR3 in DNA: TGTGCCAGCAGCGTAGACGGACGCCTATACAATGAGCAGTTCTTC. Translated, it gives CASSVDGRLYNEQFF.

As DNA, the CDR3 is TGTGCCAGTAGCTGGGCCTTCCAAGAGACCCAGTACTTC. As protein: CASSWAFQETQYF. This chain uses TRBV19 with TRBJ2-5; D not certain. Between the trimmed V and J ends, which lost 6 bases and 1 base, there was a span of 9 bases. In germline, CDR1 is LNHDA, CDR2 SQIVND (reference sequence). The CDR3 extends over 13 amino acids.

This clonotype turned up a few times. The V gene is TRBV5-1, the J gene TRBJ1-1; 7 bases align to TRBD1. J was trimmed by 1 base and V by 4 bases; bases with no gene match: 13. Germline values: CDR1 SGHRS, CDR2 YFSETQ. CDR3 size: 17 residues. The CDR3 protein is CASSTAGGLSWNTEAFF. The CDR3 nucleotides are TGCGCCAGCAGCACAGCAGGGGGGCTAAGTTGGAACACTGAAGCTTTCTTT.

CDR3 sequence reads: CASSPGPTGATNTGELFF. In DNA form, the CDR3 reads TGCGCCAGCAGCCCAGGGCCGACAGGGGCTACGAACACCGGGGAGCTGTTTTTT. The chain combines TRBV5-1 with TRBJ2-2; 8 nucleotides agree with TRBD1. Trimming took 4 bases from V and 0 from J; bases not matched to a gene: 11. This CDR3 comprises 18 residues. Germline CDR1 and CDR2: SGHRS and YFSETQ.